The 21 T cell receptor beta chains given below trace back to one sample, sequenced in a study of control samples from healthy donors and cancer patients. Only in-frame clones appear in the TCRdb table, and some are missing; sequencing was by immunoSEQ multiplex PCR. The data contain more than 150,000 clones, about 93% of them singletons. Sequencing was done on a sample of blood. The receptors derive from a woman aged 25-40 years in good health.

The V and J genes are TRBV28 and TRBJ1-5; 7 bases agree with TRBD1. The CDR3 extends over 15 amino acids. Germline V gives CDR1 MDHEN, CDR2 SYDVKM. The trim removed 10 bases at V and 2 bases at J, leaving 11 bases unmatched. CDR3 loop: CATTSRGSGNQPQHF. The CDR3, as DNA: TGTGCCACCACTAGCAGGGGGTCGGGCAATCAGCCCCAGCATTTT.

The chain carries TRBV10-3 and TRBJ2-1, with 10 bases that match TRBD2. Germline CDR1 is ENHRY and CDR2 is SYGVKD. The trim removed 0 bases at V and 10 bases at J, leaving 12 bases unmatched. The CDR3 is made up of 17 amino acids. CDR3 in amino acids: CAISESKGLAGAGEQFF. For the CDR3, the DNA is TGTGCCATCAGTGAGTCGAAGGGTCTAGCGGGAGCGGGGGAGCAGTTCTTC.

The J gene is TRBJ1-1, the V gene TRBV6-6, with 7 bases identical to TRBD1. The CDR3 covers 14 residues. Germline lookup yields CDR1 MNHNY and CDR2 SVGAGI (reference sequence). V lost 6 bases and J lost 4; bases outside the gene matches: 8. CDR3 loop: CASRPGGRGTEAFF. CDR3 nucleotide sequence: TGTGCCAGCAGGCCAGGGGGTCGCGGCACTGAAGCTTTCTTT.

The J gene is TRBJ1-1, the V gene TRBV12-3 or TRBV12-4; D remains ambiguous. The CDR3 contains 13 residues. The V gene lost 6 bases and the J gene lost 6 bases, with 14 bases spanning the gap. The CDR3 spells CASSSRVSAEAFF. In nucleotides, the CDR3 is TGTGCCAGCAGCTCCCGCGTGAGCGCTGAAGCTTTCTTT.

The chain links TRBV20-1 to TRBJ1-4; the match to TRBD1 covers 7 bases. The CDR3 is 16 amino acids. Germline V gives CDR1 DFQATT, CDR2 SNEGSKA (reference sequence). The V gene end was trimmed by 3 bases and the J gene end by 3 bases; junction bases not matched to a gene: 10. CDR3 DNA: TGCAGTGCTAGTTACAGGGGCCGGGGGTCTAATGAAAAACTGTTTTTT. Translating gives CSASYRGRGSNEKLFF.

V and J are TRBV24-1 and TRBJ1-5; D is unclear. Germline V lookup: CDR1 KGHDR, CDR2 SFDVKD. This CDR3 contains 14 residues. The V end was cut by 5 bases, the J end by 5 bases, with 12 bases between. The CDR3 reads CATSGVGRHQPQHF. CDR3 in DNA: TGTGCCACCAGTGGGGTAGGGCGGCATCAGCCCCAGCATTTT.

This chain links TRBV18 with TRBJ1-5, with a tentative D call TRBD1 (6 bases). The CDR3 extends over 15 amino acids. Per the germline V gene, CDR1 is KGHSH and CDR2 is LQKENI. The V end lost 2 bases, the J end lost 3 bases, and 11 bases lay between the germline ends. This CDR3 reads CASSPTQGNNQPQHF. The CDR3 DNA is TGTGCCAGCTCACCAACACAGGGAAACAATCAGCCCCAGCATTTT.

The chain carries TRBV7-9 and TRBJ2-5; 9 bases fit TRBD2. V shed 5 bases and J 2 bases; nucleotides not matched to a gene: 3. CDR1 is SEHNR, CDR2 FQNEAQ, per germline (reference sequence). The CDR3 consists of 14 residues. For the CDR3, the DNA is TGTGCCAGCAGCACGACTAGCGGACAAGAGACCCAGTACTTC. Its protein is CASSTTSGQETQYF.

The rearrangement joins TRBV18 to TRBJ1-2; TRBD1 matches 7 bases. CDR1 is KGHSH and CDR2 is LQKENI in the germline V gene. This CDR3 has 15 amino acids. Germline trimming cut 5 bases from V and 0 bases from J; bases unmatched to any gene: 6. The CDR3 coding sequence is TGTGCCAGCTCATCGCCCGGGACAGCTAACTATGGCTACACCTTC. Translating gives CASSSPGTANYGYTF.

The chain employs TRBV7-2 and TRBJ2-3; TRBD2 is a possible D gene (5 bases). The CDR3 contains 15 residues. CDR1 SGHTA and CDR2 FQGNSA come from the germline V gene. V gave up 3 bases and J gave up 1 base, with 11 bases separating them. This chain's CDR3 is CASSFGGLRTDTQYF. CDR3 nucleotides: TGTGCCAGCAGCTTTGGCGGGCTACGCACAGATACGCAGTATTTT.

CDR3 amino acids: CASSILKVGSYNEQFF. The DNA of the CDR3 is TGTGCCAGTAGTATCCTTAAGGTCGGCTCCTACAATGAGCAGTTCTTC. The chain has TRBV19 and TRBJ2-1; D gene unclear. Germline CDR1 reads LNHDA; CDR2 reads SQIVND (reference sequence). V lost 3 bases to trimming and J lost 0 bases, with 12 bases between them. CDR3 length: 16 residues. Using reference TRBV19 and TRBJ2-1 for the parts outside the CDR3, the full variable domain is DGGITQSPKYLFRKEGQNVTLSCEQNLNHDAMYWYRQDPGQGLRLIYYSQIVNDFQKGDIAEGYSVSREKKESFPLTVTSAQKNPTAFYLCASSILKVGSYNEQFFGPGTRLTVL.

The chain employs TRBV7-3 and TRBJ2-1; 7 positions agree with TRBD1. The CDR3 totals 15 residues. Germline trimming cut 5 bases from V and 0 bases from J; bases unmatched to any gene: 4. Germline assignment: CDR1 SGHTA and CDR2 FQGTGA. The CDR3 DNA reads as TGTGCCAGCAGCCCCACAGGGGACTCCTACAATGAGCAGTTCTTC. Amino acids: CASSPTGDSYNEQFF.

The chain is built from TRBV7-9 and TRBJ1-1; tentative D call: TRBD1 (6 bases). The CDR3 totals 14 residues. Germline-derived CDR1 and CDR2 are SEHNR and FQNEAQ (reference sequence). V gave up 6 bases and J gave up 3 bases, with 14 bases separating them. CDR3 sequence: CASSQGLEDTEAFF. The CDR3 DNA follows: TGTGCCAGCAGTCAGGGGCTGGAAGACACTGAAGCTTTCTTT.

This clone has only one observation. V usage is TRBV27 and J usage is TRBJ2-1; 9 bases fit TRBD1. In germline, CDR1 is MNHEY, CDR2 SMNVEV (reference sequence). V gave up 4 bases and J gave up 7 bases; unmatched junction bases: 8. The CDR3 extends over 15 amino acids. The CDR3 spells CASSSGTGPGNEQFF. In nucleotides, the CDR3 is TGTGCCAGCAGTTCCGGGACAGGGCCAGGTAATGAGCAGTTCTTC.

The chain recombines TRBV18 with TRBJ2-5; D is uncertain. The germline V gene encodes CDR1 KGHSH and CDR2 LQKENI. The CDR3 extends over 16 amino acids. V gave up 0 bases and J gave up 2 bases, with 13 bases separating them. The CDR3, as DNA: TGTGCCAGCTCACCACCGGAAGGCAGGATTCAAGAGACCCAGTACTTC. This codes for CASSPPEGRIQETQYF.

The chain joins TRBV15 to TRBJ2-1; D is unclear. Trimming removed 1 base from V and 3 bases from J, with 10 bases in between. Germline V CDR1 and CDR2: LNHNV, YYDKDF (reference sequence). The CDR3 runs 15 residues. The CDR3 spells CATSRGDGFYNEQFF. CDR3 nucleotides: TGTGCCACCAGCAGAGGAGACGGTTTCTACAATGAGCAGTTCTTC.

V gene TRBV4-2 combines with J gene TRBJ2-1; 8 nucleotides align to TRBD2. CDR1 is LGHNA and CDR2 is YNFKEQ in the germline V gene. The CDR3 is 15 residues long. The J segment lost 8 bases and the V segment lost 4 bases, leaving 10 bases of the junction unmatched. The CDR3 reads CASSRRAGEADEQFF. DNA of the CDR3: TGTGCCAGCAGCCGCCGAGCGGGAGAGGCGGATGAGCAGTTCTTC.

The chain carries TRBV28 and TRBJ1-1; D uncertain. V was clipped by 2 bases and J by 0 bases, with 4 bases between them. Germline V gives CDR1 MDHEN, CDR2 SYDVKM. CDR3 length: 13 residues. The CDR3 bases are TGTGCCAGCAGTTTAACCCTGAACACTGAAGCTTTCTTT. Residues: CASSLTLNTEAFF.

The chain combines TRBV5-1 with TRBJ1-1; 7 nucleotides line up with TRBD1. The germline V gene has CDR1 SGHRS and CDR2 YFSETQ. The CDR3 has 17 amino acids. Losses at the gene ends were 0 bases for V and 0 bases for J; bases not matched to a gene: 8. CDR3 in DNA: TGCGCCAGCAGCTTGGCTCCAGGGGGAAATGTGAACACTGAAGCTTTCTTT. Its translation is CASSLAPGGNVNTEAFF.

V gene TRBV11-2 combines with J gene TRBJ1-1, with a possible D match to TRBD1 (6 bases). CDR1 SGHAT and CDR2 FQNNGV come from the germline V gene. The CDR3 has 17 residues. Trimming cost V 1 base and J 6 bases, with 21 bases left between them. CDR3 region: CASSLGFLQGERSEAFF. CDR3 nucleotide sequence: TGTGCCAGCAGCTTAGGATTTTTACAGGGAGAAAGGTCTGAAGCTTTCTTT.

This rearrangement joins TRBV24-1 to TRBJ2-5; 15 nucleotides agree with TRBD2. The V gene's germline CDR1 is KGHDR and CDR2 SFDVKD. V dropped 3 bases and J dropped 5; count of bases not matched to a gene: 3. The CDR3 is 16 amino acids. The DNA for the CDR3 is TGTGCCACCAGTGATGGGACTAGCGGGAGGTTTGAGACCCAGTACTTC. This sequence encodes CATSDGTSGRFETQYF.